What follows are 15 T cell receptor beta chains derived from one specimen sequenced in a study of neoadjuvant anti-PD-1 for oral cavity cancer. The repertoire was sequenced with immunoSEQ multiplex PCR; TCRdb's copy has only in-frame clones and lacks some. Of roughly 14,000 clones listed, over 55% are singletons. The sequencing here drew on PBMCs, taken before nivolumab (anti-PD-1) treatment. These receptors all come from a person between 40 and 79 years old with oral cavity squamous cell carcinoma.

J is TRBJ2-3 and V is TRBV5-1; D might be TRBD1 (6 bases). The V gene's germline CDR1 is SGHRS and CDR2 YFSETQ. V shed 0 bases and J shed 3 bases, with 8 bases lying between them. The CDR3 loop spans 14 amino acids. The CDR3 loop reads CASSLDQGTDTQYF. CDR3 nucleotide sequence: TGCGCCAGCAGCTTGGACCAGGGGACAGATACGCAGTATTTT. Drawing the rest from reference TRBV5-1 and TRBJ2-3, the complete variable domain is KAGVTQTPRYLIKTRGQQVTLSCSPISGHRSVSWYQQTPGQGLQFLFEYFSETQRNKGNFPGRFSGRQFSNSRSEMNVSTLELGDSALYLCASSLDQGTDTQYFGPGTRLTVL.

V and J are TRBV5-1 and TRBJ1-1; the D gene is possibly TRBD1 (5 bases). This CDR3 contains 14 residues. Looked up from germline, CDR1 is SGHRS and CDR2 is YFSETQ. The V end lost 6 bases, the J end lost 4 bases, and 16 bases lay between the germline ends. For the CDR3, the DNA is TGCGCCAGCACCCTTGGCCGGGGCGCCACTGAAGCTTTCTTT. Translated, it gives CASTLGRGATEAFF.

This sequence joins TRBV29-1 and TRBJ1-2; D unresolved. The V end was cut by 4 bases, the J end by 4 bases, with 7 bases between. The V gene's germline CDR1 is SQVTM and CDR2 ANQGSEA. The CDR3 consists of 11 residues. CDR3 region: CSVVTSYGYTF. The CDR3 DNA sequence: TGCAGCGTTGTTACGTCCTATGGCTACACCTTC.

J is TRBJ1-2 and V is TRBV28, with D perhaps matching TRBD1 (5 bases). CDR1 is MDHEN and CDR2 is SYDVKM in the germline V gene. V lost 6 bases to trimming and J lost 0 bases, with 11 bases between them. This CDR3 contains 14 residues. The CDR3 spells CASRPGPSNYGYTF. The CDR3 DNA sequence: TGTGCCAGCAGGCCGGGACCGTCTAACTATGGCTACACCTTC.

J is TRBJ2-7 and V is TRBV7-7, with 7 bases aligning to TRBD1. The CDR3 is 13 amino acids. With 3 bases clipped from V and 5 bases from J, the junction kept 4 bases outside the gene matches. Looked up from germline, CDR1 is SSHAT and CDR2 is FNYEAQ (reference sequence). The chain's CDR3 is CASSFTGENEQYF. DNA of the CDR3: TGTGCCAGCAGCTTTACAGGGGAGAACGAGCAGTACTTC.

This clone was seen a handful of times. CDR3 in amino acids: CASRSGLGNTEAFF. CDR3 bases: TGTGCCAGCAGGTCGGGACTCGGGAACACTGAAGCTTTCTTT. The rearrangement uses TRBV6-5 and TRBJ1-1; possible D gene TRBD1, 5 bases. The CDR3 extends over 14 amino acids. V was shortened by 6 bases and J by 1 base, with 12 bases between the two germline ends. In germline, CDR1 is MNHEY, CDR2 SVGAGI.

The chain combines TRBV27 with TRBJ1-6, with D hard to call. The CDR3 totals 12 residues. The V gene lost 6 bases and the J gene lost 9 bases, with 9 bases spanning the gap. Germline V gives CDR1 MNHEY, CDR2 SMNVEV (reference sequence). The CDR3 loop is CASSRRGSPLHF. CDR3 nucleotides: TGTGCCAGCAGCCGGCGGGGTTCACCCCTCCACTTT.

The chain has TRBV7-2 and TRBJ1-3, with a tentative D call TRBD1 (6 bases). Germline assignment: CDR1 SGHTA and CDR2 FQGNSA. The V end was cut by 2 bases, the J end by 4 bases, with 15 bases between. The CDR3 spans 16 residues. The CDR3 nucleotides read TGTGCCAGCAGCTTACATCAGGGGACGTCGGGAAACACCATATATTTT. Translating gives CASSLHQGTSGNTIYF.

The J gene is TRBJ2-3, the V gene TRBV28; D gene unclear. Trimming removed 3 bases from V and 4 bases from J, with 17 bases in between. Germline V CDR1 and CDR2: MDHEN, SYDVKM. This CDR3 region has 16 residues. CDR3 nucleotide sequence: TGTGCCAGCAGTTTCCCTGTCCCAGGAATGGCAGATACGCAGTATTTT. Translation: CASSFPVPGMADTQYF.

A word on this clone: Other DNA sequences in this sample translate to the same CDR3. This chain links TRBV5-1 with TRBJ2-7; 8 bases match TRBD2. V was clipped by 5 bases and J by 0 bases; unmatched bases: 4. Looked up from germline, CDR1 is SGHRS and CDR2 is YFSETQ. The CDR3 is 14 amino acids. The CDR3 loop is CASSISGSSYEQYF. The CDR3 DNA reads as TGCGCCAGCAGTATCAGCGGGAGCTCCTACGAGCAGTACTTC. Combining the CDR3 with reference TRBV5-1 and TRBJ2-7 gives the whole variable domain KAGVTQTPRYLIKTRGQQVTLSCSPISGHRSVSWYQQTPGQGLQFLFEYFSETQRNKGNFPGRFSGRQFSNSRSEMNVSTLELGDSALYLCASSISGSSYEQYFGPGTRLTVT.

In its sample, this clone was seen once. The rearrangement uses TRBV11-2 and TRBJ2-3; D perhaps matches TRBD1 (5 bases). Deletions cut 6 bases from V and 1 base from J, with 14 bases between. The CDR3 length is 15 residues. Germline V lookup: CDR1 SGHAT, CDR2 FQNNGV. The CDR3 DNA reads TGTGCCAGCAGACCGCAGGGAACCGGCACAGATACGCAGTATTTT. It encodes CASRPQGTGTDTQYF.

The CDR3 nucleotides read TGTGCCAGCAGTAGCGGGAGAGGAGAGACCCAGTACTTC. It specifies CASSSGRGETQYF. This sequence joins TRBV6-5 and TRBJ2-5, with 8 bases matching TRBD2. The CDR3 is 13 amino acids. V was pared by 5 bases and J by 4 bases, with 3 bases of the junction left unmatched. Germline CDR1 MNHEY, CDR2 SVGAGI.

The chain couples TRBV7-2 to TRBJ2-2, with D tentatively TRBD2 (6 bases). The CDR3 sequence is 15 residues long. The germline CDR1 and CDR2 sequences are SGHTA and FQGNSA. Trimming removed 2 bases from V and 5 bases from J, with 12 bases in between. DNA for the CDR3: TGTGCCAGCAGCTTAAGGGTGGGGAGGACCGGGGAGCTGTTTTTT. This codes for CASSLRVGRTGELFF.

This clone occurred a few times. The J gene is TRBJ1-1, the V gene TRBV14; the D is unclear. Germline V gene data show CDR1 as SGHDN and CDR2 as FVKESK. V was trimmed by 4 bases and J by 0 bases, leaving 6 bases between them. The CDR3 extends over 13 amino acids. As DNA, the CDR3 is TGTGCCAGCAGCCTTAAAATGAACACTGAAGCTTTCTTT. Translation gives CASSLKMNTEAFF.

This sequence joins TRBV19 and TRBJ2-1, with 15 positions matching TRBD2. Germline V gives CDR1 LNHDA, CDR2 SQIVND (reference sequence). The CDR3 runs to 16 residues. The ends lost 7 bases at V and 5 bases at J; junction bases unmatched: 6. CDR3 DNA sequence: TGTGCCAGTATGGGACTAGCGGGAGGAGCCAACAATGAGCAGTTCTTC. The encoded protein is CASMGLAGGANNEQFF.